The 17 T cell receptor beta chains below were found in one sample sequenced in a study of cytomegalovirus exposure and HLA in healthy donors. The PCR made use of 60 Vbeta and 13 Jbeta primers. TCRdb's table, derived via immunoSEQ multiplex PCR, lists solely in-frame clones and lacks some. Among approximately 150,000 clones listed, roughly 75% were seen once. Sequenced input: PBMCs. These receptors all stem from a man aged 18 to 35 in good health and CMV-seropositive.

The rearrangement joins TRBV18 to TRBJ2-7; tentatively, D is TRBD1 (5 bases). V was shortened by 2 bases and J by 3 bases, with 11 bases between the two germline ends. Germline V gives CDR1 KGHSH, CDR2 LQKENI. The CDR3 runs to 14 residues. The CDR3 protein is CASSPSQGSYEQYF. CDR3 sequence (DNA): TGTGCCAGCTCACCAAGCCAGGGTAGCTACGAGCAGTACTTC. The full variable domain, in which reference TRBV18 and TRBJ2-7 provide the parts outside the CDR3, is NAGVMQNPRHLVRRRGQEARLRCSPMKGHSHVYWYRQLPEEGLKFMVYLQKENIIDESGMPKERFSAEFPKEGPSILRIQQVVRGDSAAYFCASSPSQGSYEQYFGPGTRLTVT.

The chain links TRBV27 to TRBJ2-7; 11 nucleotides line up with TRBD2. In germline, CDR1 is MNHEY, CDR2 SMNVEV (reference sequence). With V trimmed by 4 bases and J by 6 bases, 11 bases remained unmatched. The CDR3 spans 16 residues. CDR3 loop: CASSWLSSGRSAEQYF. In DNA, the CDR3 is TGTGCCAGCAGTTGGCTATCTAGCGGGAGGTCGGCCGAGCAGTACTTC.

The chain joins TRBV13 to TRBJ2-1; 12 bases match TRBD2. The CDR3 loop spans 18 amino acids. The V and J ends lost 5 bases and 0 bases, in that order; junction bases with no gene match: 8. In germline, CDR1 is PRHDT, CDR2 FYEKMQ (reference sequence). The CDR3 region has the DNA TGTGCCAGCAGCCCCGGGACTAGCGGGTCGAGCTCCTACAATGAGCAGTTCTTC. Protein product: CASSPGTSGSSSYNEQFF.

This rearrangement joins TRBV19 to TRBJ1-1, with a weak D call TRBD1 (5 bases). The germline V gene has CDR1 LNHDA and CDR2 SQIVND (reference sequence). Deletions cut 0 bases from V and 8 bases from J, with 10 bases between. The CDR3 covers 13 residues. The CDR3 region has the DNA TGTGCCAGTAGTATAGATAAGGGGTTGGAAGCTTTCTTT. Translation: CASSIDKGLEAFF. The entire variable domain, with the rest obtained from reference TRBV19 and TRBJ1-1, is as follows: DGGITQSPKYLFRKEGQNVTLSCEQNLNHDAMYWYRQDPGQGLRLIYYSQIVNDFQKGDIAEGYSVSREKKESFPLTVTSAQKNPTAFYLCASSIDKGLEAFFGQGTRLTVV.

The CDR3 reads CASRSGTGAAYEQYF. CDR3 DNA sequence: TGTGCCAGCAGATCCGGGACAGGGGCCGCGTACGAGCAGTACTTC. V usage is TRBV6-1 and J usage is TRBJ2-7; 10 nucleotides line up with TRBD1. Germline V lookup: CDR1 MNHNS, CDR2 SASEGT. After removal of 6 bases from V and 4 bases from J, the junction contained 9 bases not matched to a gene. CDR3 length: 15 residues.

The CDR3 DNA reads as TGTGCCAGCTCACTAGGGACACCGTCTGGAAACACCATATATTTT. Its translation is CASSLGTPSGNTIYF. The chain carries TRBV18 and TRBJ1-3; TRBD1 might be the D (6 bases). CDR1 and CDR2 (germline): KGHSH, LQKENI. The CDR3 consists of 15 residues. V was shortened by 4 bases and J by 1 base, with 11 bases between the two germline ends.

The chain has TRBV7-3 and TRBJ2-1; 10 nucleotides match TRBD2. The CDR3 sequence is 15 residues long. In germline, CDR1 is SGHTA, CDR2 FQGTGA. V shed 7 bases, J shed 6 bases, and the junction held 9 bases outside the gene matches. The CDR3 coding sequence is TGTGCCAGCACTCCGGGGGCTAGCGGGGGCAATGAGCAGTTCTTC. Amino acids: CASTPGASGGNEQFF.

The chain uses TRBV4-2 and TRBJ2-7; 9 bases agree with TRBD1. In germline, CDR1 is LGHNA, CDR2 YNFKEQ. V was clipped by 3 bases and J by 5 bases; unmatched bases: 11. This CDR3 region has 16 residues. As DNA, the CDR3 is TGTGCCAGCAGCCAGATCGGGGGGACAGGGACTAACGAGCAGTACTTC. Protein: CASSQIGGTGTNEQYF.

The CDR3 DNA follows: TGTGCCAGCAGCCCACGGACTAGCGGGAGTAGAGAGCAGTTCTTC. This encodes CASSPRTSGSREQFF. The chain joins TRBV11-3 to TRBJ2-1, with 13 nucleotides matching TRBD2. This CDR3 is 15 amino acids long. Trimming removed 5 bases from V and 10 bases from J; junction bases left unmatched: 8. Germline CDR1 and CDR2: SGHNT and YENEEA.

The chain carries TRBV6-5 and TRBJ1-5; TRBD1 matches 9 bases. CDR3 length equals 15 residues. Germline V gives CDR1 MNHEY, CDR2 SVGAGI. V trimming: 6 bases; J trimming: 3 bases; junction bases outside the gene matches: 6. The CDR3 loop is CASSEDRGSNQPQHF. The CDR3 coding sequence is TGTGCCAGCAGCGAGGACAGGGGCTCCAATCAGCCCCAGCATTTT.

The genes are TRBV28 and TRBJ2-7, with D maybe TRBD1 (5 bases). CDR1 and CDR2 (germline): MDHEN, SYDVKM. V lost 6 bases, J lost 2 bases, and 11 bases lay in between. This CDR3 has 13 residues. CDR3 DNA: TGTGCCAGCAGCCTACAGGATCCCTACGAGCAGTACTTC. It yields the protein CASSLQDPYEQYF.

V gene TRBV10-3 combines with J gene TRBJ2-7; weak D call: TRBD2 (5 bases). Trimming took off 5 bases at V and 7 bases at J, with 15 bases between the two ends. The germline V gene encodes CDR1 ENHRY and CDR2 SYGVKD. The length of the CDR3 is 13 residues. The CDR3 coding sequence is TGTGCCATCAGTTTGGGGTTAACGGGGGAGCAGTACTTC. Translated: CAISLGLTGEQYF.

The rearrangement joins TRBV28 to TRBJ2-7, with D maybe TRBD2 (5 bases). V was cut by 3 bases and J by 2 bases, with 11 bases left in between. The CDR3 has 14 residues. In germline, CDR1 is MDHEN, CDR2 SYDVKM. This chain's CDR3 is CASSFGRVAYEQYF. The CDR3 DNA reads TGTGCCAGCAGTTTTGGGCGGGTGGCCTACGAGCAGTACTTC.

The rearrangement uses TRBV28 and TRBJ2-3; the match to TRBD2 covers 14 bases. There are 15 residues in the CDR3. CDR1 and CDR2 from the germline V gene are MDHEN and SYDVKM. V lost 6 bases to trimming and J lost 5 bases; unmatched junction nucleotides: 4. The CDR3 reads CASRGGLAGEDTQYF. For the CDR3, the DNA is TGTGCCAGCAGGGGGGGACTAGCGGGAGAAGATACGCAGTATTTT.

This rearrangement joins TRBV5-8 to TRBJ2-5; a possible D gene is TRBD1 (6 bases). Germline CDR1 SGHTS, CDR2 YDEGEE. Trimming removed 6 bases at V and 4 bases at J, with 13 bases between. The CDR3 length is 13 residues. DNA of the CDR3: TGTGCCAGCATCCTAACAGGGACAGAGACCCAGTACTTC. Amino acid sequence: CASILTGTETQYF. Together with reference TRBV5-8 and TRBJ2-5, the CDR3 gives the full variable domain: EAGVTQSPTHLIKTRGQQATLRCSPISGHTSVYWYQQALGLGLQFLLWYDEGEERNRGNFPPRFSGRQFPNYSSELNVNALELEDSALYLCASILTGTETQYFGPGTRLLVL.

CDR3 loop: CATSRGYEQYF. CDR3 sequence (DNA): TGTGCCACCTCCCGGGGTTACGAGCAGTACTTC. This sequence joins TRBV2 and TRBJ2-7, with D maybe TRBD2 (5 bases). Germline loops: CDR1 SNHLY, CDR2 FYNNEI. The CDR3 is 11 residues long. Trimming took off 10 bases at V and 4 bases at J, with 11 bases between the two ends.

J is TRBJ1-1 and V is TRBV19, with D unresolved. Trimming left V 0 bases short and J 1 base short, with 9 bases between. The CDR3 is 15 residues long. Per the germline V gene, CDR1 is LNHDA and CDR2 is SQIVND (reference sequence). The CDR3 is CASSIDNFGNTEAFF. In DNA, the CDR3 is TGTGCCAGTAGTATAGATAATTTCGGGAACACTGAAGCTTTCTTT. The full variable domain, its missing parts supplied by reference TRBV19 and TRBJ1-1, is DGGITQSPKYLFRKEGQNVTLSCEQNLNHDAMYWYRQDPGQGLRLIYYSQIVNDFQKGDIAEGYSVSREKKESFPLTVTSAQKNPTAFYLCASSIDNFGNTEAFFGQGTRLTVV.